This note documents a single TCR beta chain sequence. Its antigen is still unknown. These data originate in a study of T cell responses to AZD1222 COVID-19 vaccine. Some clones are missing from TCRdb's copy, which holds only in-frame ones; the method was immunoSEQ multiplex PCR. The sample holds 110,000 or so clones, roughly 84% seen once. In germline, CDR1 is SNHLY, CDR2 FYNNEI. The CDR3 has 18 residues. V lost 7 bases and J lost 0, with 19 bases in between. Study conclusions and caveats: Mostly white British, mostly female donors; authors suggested clonal diversity may be underestimated. Along spike, vaccine-associated CD4 TCRs were found throughout, with dominance at 160-218 and 743-854.

The chain recombines TRBV2 with TRBJ1-6, with D unclear. Sequenced here: peripheral blood, sampled on day 0 of AZD1222 vaccination. The TCR comes from an adult in good health. The CDR3 is CASTQRWSSSSYNSPLHF. CDR3 sequence (DNA): TGTGCCAGCACTCAGCGGTGGAGTTCGAGCTCCTATAATTCACCCCTCCACTTT.